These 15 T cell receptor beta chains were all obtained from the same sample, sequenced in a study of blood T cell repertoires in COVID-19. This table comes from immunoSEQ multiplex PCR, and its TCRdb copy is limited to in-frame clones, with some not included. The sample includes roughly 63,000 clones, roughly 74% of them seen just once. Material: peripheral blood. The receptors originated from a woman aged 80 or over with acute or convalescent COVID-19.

CDR3 in amino acids: CASREGLAVTDTQYF. In nucleotides, the CDR3 is TGTGCCAGTAGGGAGGGCCTAGCGGTTACAGATACGCAGTATTTT. This chain joins TRBV19 and TRBJ2-3; 7 positions match TRBD2. J gave up 3 bases and V 6 bases, and 9 bases lay outside the gene matches. This CDR3 comprises 15 residues. Germline assignment: CDR1 LNHDA and CDR2 SQIVND (reference sequence).

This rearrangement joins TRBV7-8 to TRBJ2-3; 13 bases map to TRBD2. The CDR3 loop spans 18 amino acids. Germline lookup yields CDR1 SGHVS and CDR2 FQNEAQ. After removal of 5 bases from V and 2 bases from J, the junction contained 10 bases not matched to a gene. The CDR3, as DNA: TGTGCCAGCAGCCCACGGCCGGGACTAGCGGGGTTCACAGATACGCAGTATTTT. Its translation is CASSPRPGLAGFTDTQYF.

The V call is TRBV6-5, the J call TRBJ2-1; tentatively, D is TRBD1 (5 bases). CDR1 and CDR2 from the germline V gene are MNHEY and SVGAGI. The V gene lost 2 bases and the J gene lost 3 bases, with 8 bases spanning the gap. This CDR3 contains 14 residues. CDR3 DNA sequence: TGTGCCAGCAGTTACGGGCAGGGCTACAATGAGCAGTTCTTC. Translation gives CASSYGQGYNEQFF.

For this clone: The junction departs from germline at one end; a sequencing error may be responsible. The CDR3 spells CASSLAGTTDEKLFF. Written as DNA, the CDR3 is TGCGCCAGCAGCTTGGCCGGGACAACTGATGAAAAACTGTTTTTT. The chain is built from TRBV5-1 and TRBJ1-4, with a weak D call TRBD1 (6 bases). The CDR3 loop spans 15 amino acids. In germline, CDR1 is SGHRS, CDR2 YFSETQ. Complete variable domain (other parts from reference TRBV5-1 and TRBJ1-4): KAGVTQTPRYLIKTRGQQVTLSCSPISGHRSVSWYQQTPGQGLQFLFEYFSETQRNKGNFPGRFSGRQFSNSRSEMNVSTLELGDSALYLCASSLAGTTDEKLFFGSGTQLSVL.

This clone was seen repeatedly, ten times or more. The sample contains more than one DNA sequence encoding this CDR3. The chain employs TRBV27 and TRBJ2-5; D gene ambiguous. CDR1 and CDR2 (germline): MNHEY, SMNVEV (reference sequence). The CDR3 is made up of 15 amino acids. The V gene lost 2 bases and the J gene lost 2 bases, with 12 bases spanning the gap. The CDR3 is CASSLVPGLQETQYF. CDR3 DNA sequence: TGTGCCAGCAGTTTAGTCCCTGGCTTACAAGAGACCCAGTACTTC.

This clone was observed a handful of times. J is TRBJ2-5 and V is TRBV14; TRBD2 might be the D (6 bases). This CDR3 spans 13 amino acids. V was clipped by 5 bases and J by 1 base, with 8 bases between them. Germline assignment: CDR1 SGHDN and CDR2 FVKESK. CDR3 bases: TGTGCCAGCAGCGGACTATTCCAAGAGACCCAGTACTTC. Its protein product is CASSGLFQETQYF.

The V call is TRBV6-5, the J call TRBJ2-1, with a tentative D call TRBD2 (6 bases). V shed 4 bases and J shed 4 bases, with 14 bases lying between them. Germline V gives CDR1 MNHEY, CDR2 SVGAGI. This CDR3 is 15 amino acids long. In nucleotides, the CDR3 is TGTGCCAGCAGTTTGGGGCTAGCGTATTACAATGAGCAGTTCTTC. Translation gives CASSLGLAYYNEQFF.

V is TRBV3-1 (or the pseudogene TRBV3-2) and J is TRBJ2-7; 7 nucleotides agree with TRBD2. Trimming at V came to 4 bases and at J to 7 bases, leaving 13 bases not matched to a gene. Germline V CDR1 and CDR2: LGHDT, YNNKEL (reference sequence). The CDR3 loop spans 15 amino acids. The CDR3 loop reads CASSPHPGGGFEQYF. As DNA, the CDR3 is TGTGCCAGCAGCCCTCACCCGGGGGGAGGGTTTGAGCAGTACTTC.

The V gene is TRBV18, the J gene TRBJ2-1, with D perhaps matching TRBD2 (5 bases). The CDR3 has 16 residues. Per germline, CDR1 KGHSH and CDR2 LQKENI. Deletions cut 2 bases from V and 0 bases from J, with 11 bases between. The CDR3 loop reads CASSPVRESSYNEQFF. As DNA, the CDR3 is TGTGCCAGCTCACCAGTAAGGGAGAGCTCCTACAATGAGCAGTTCTTC.

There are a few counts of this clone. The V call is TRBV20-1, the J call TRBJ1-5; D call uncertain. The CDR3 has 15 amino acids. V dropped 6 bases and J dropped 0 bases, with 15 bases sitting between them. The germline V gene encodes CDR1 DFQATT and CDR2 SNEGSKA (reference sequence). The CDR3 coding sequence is TGCAGTGCAAGTACTCATCCCAATAGCAATCAGCCCCAGCATTTT. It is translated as CSASTHPNSNQPQHF.

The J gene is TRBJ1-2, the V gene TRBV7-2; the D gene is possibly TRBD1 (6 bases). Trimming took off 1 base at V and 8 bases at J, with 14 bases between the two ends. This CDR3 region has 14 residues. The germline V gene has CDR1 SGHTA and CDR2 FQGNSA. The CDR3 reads CASSLVVQGNGYTF. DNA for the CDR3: TGTGCCAGCAGCTTAGTAGTACAGGGAAACGGCTACACCTTC.

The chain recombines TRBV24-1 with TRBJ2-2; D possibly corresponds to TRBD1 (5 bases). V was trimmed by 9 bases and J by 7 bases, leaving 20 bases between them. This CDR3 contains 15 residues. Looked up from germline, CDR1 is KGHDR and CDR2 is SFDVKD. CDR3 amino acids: CATSGFLGRGGELFF. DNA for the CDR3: TGTGCCACCTCTGGTTTTTTGGGGCGCGGCGGGGAGCTGTTTTTT.

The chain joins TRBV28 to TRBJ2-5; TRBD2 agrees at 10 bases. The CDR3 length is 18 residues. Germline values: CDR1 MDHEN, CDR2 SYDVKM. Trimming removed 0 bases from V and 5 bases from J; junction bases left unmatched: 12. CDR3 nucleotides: TGTGCCAGCAGTTTATGGGTTAGGCTAGCGGGAGTTCTGGAGACCCAGTACTTC. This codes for CASSLWVRLAGVLETQYF.

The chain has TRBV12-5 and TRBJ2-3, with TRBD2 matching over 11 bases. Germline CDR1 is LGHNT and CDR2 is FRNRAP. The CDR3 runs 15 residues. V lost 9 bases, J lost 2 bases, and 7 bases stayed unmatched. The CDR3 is CASVTSGSVTDTQYF. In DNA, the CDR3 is TGTGCTAGCGTAACTAGCGGGAGTGTCACAGATACGCAGTATTTT.

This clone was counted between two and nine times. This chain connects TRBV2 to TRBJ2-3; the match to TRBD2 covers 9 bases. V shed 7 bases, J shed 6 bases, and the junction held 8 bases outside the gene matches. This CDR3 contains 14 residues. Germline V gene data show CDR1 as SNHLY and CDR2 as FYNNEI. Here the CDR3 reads CASKVSGSADTQYF. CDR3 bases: TGTGCCAGCAAGGTTAGCGGGAGTGCGGATACGCAGTATTTT.